This TCR beta chain was recovered during a study of blood T cell repertoires in COVID-19. Participants, 18 to 89 years old, spanned around 25 US areas. Participant reports of clinical history set cohort assignment. This CDR3 has 17 amino acids. The ends were cut back, 2 bases at V and 4 bases at J, with 15 bases in the middle. CDR1 and CDR2 (germline): SGHAT, FQNNGV. Per the original data handling: Amplified reference gene primers provided the basis for estimating nucleated cell counts. Sequenced by immunoSEQ multiplex PCR; TCRdb stores in-frame clones only, minus some. That table supplies the V and J calls and clone size; D and trimming were determined from the DNA. This table has 430,000 or so clones, roughly 88% appearing once.

This TCR came from a woman younger than 30 who had been exposed to COVID-19. The chain joins TRBV11-2 to TRBJ1-6; tentatively, D is TRBD1 (6 bases). Sample: PBMCs or T cells enriched from blood (not recorded which). CDR3 sequence: CASSLKRQGQYNSPLHF. The CDR3 bases are TGTGCCAGCAGCTTAAAAAGGCAGGGGCAATATAATTCACCCCTCCACTTT.